These 20 T cell receptor beta chains came from one sample sequenced in a study of vaccination and CD4 T cells after COVID-19 (dated by TCRdb to between 2021 and 2023). The treatment or condition label of this sample denotes: approximately 9-day PBMC culture with coronavirus spike peptide pools or control peptides (ViraFEST assay). No cognate antigen is known for these TCRs. The library was produced with PCR. The instrument was an Illumina iSeq 100. DNA from cultured CD4+ T cells underwent TCR sequencing with the Oncomine TCR Beta short-read assay at the Johns Hopkins FTIC core. The public reads were reprocessed in TCRdb via fastp at Q25 and MiXCR, keeping in-frame beta chains. CDR3 protein sequences are deduplicated, and each keeps its most common genes and DNA. The sample contains some 9,300 distinct CDR3 sequences, roughly 64% of them found a single time. The top ten constitute 16% of the sample.

Sequenced: CD4+ T cells from blood, cultured in vitro. These receptors were obtained from a human donor who had recovered from COVID-19.

J is TRBJ1-1 and V is TRBV6-2 or TRBV6-3, with unresolved D. This CDR3 is 14 amino acids long. V shed 6 bases and J shed 0 bases, with 11 bases lying between them. The germline V gene encodes CDR1 MNHEY and CDR2 SVGEGT. The CDR3 sequence: CASSSGRMNTEAFF. As DNA, the CDR3 is TGTGCCAGCAGCTCGGGCCGTATGAACACTGAAGCTTTCTTT.

This clonotype was detected a few times. The rearrangement links TRBV7-9 to TRBJ2-2; possible D gene TRBD2, 7 bases. Trimming took off 5 bases at V and 7 bases at J, with 14 bases between the two ends. This CDR3 region has 14 residues. CDR1 is SEHNR, CDR2 FQNEAQ, per germline (reference sequence). The CDR3 loop reads CASSPWRGHGELFF. CDR3 DNA sequence: TGTGCCAGCAGCCCCTGGCGGGGGCACGGGGAGCTGTTTTTT.

This clonotype was picked up one time. The chain employs TRBV6-2 or TRBV6-3 and TRBJ1-5; D unclear. The CDR3 contains 12 residues. Trimming removed 2 bases from V and 7 bases from J, with 6 bases in between. The V gene's germline CDR1 is MNHEY and CDR2 SVGEGT. The CDR3 protein is CASSYPRQPQHF. In DNA form, the CDR3 reads TGTGCCAGCAGTTACCCAAGGCAGCCCCAGCATTTT.

The J gene is TRBJ1-1, the V gene TRBV18; D gene ambiguous. This CDR3 contains 12 residues. V was pared by 5 bases and J by 8 bases, with 12 bases between. The germline V gene encodes CDR1 KGHSH and CDR2 LQKENI. The CDR3 spells CASSSGEYEAFF. The CDR3 region has the DNA TGTGCCAGCTCATCCGGGGAATACGAAGCTTTCTTT.

V usage is TRBV28 and J usage is TRBJ2-7; maybe TRBD1 (6 bases). Germline V lookup: CDR1 MDHEN, CDR2 SYDVKM. V shed 2 bases and J shed 7 bases, with 6 bases lying between them. CDR3 length equals 11 residues. The CDR3 DNA reads TGTGCCAGCAGTTTAAGGGGGGAGCAGTACTTC. This gives the protein CASSLRGEQYF.

The chain carries TRBV19 and TRBJ2-1, with D perhaps matching TRBD1 (5 bases). In germline, CDR1 is LNHDA, CDR2 SQIVND (reference sequence). CDR3 size: 16 residues. V was trimmed by 3 bases and J by 0 bases, leaving 12 bases between them. CDR3 residues: CASSMGRWSSYNEQFF. DNA for the CDR3: TGTGCCAGTAGTATGGGGCGTTGGAGCTCCTACAATGAGCAGTTCTTC.

The V call is TRBV21-1, the J call TRBJ2-7; the D call in the table, TRBD1, was not verified against the DNA. TRBV21-1 is tagged as a pseudogene. The CDR3 has 13 residues. CDR3 DNA: TGTGCCAGCAGCTCCCCGACAGGGATCGAGCAGTACTTC. It yields the protein CASSSPTGIEQYF.

The V and J genes are TRBV30 and TRBJ1-2; D is uncertain. This CDR3 contains 14 residues. V lost 1 base and J 1 base, leaving 10 bases between the germline ends. Germline CDR1 GTSNPN, CDR2 SVGIG (reference sequence). CDR3 DNA sequence: TGTGCCTGGAGTGGACTCTATCTTAACTATGGCTACACCTTC. As protein: CAWSGLYLNYGYTF. The variable domain in full, completed from reference TRBV30 and TRBJ1-2, reads SQTIHQWPATLVQPVGSPLSLECTVEGTSNPNLYWYRQAAGRGLQLLFYSVGIGQISSEVPQNLSASRPQDRQFILSSKKLLLSDSGFYLCAWSGLYLNYGYTFGSGTRLTVV.

V usage is TRBV20-1 and J usage is TRBJ1-3, with D possibly being TRBD1 (6 bases). Germline V gene data show CDR1 as DFQATT and CDR2 as SNEGSKA (reference sequence). The ends were cut back, 6 bases at V and 2 bases at J, with 17 bases in the middle. This CDR3 has 15 residues. The CDR3: CSAPDRRGTGNTIYF. CDR3 sequence (DNA): TGCAGTGCCCCAGATCGAAGGGGGACTGGAAACACCATATATTTT.

In this sample, this clonotype turned up a few times. This chain joins TRBV6-1 and TRBJ1-6, with 7 bases matching TRBD1. Trimming cost V 7 bases and J 6 bases; bases outside gene matches: 12. The CDR3 covers 16 residues. Germline V lookup: CDR1 MNHNS, CDR2 SASEGT. The CDR3 loop is CASTIEGGRINSPLHF. The CDR3 coding sequence is TGTGCCAGCACCATCGAAGGGGGCCGCATTAATTCACCCCTCCACTTT.

The CDR3 loop reads CASSIPLNSGGTDTQYF. CDR3 sequence (DNA): TGTGCCAGTAGTATTCCCCTCAACAGTGGTGGAACAGATACGCAGTATTTT. This sequence joins TRBV19 and TRBJ2-3; no clear D gene. CDR1 is LNHDA and CDR2 is SQIVND in the germline V gene (reference sequence). Trimming cost V 3 bases and J 3 bases, with 19 bases left between them. The length of the CDR3 is 17 residues.

The DNA of the CDR3 is TGCGCCAGCAGCTTCTCCGTCCCGGGGGACACTGAAGCTTTCTTT. It encodes CASSFSVPGDTEAFF. This chain joins TRBV5-1 and TRBJ1-1; weak D call: TRBD1 (5 bases). Trimming took off 2 bases at V and 3 bases at J, with 14 bases between the two ends. The CDR3 is made up of 15 amino acids. Germline V CDR1 and CDR2: SGHRS, YFSETQ. Full variable domain (remainder filled in from reference TRBV5-1 and TRBJ1-1): KAGVTQTPRYLIKTRGQQVTLSCSPISGHRSVSWYQQTPGQGLQFLFEYFSETQRNKGNFPGRFSGRQFSNSRSEMNVSTLELGDSALYLCASSFSVPGDTEAFFGQGTRLTVV.

The V and J genes are TRBV6-2 or TRBV6-3 and TRBJ2-7; 10 positions match TRBD1. Germline CDR1 is MNHEY and CDR2 is SVGEGT. The V and J ends lost 7 bases and 5 bases, in that order; junction bases with no gene match: 11. The CDR3 contains 15 residues. The CDR3 protein is CASTISGTGVHEQYF. CDR3 DNA: TGTGCCAGCACCATTTCCGGGACAGGGGTCCACGAGCAGTACTTC.

The chain couples TRBV21-1 to TRBJ2-7; the table calls TRBD1, which could not be checked here. TRBV21-1 represents a pseudogene. The CDR3 length is 15 residues. CDR3 in DNA: TGTGCCAGCAGCAAAGCAGGCAGGGTTGCCTACGAGCAGTACTTC. It is translated as CASSKAGRVAYEQYF.

The chain joins TRBV30 to TRBJ2-6; no reliable D call. V was cut by 2 bases and J by 1 base, with 12 bases left in between. There are 16 residues in the CDR3. Germline lookup yields CDR1 GTSNPN and CDR2 SVGIG (reference sequence). In nucleotides, the CDR3 is TGTGCCTGGAGTCCTCTACTCCGATCTGGGGCCAACGTCCTGACTTTC. Translated, it gives CAWSPLLRSGANVLTF.

This clonotype was detected a few times. V gene TRBV19 combines with J gene TRBJ2-7; 9 nucleotides align to TRBD1. The CDR3 length is 15 residues. J was trimmed by 4 bases and V by 5 bases; bases with no gene match: 9. Germline CDR1 is LNHDA and CDR2 is SQIVND (reference sequence). CDR3 in amino acids: CASSEPGTGTYEQYF. CDR3 DNA sequence: TGTGCCAGTAGTGAGCCCGGGACAGGGACTTACGAGCAGTACTTC.

This chain connects TRBV7-9 to TRBJ2-2; no clear D. The V gene's germline CDR1 is SEHNR and CDR2 FQNEAQ (reference sequence). Deletions cut 1 base from V and 0 bases from J, with 9 bases between. This CDR3 region has 16 residues. The CDR3 loop is CASSLVGGPNTGELFF. The CDR3 bases are TGTGCCAGCAGCTTAGTTGGCGGACCGAACACCGGGGAGCTGTTTTTT.

The chain joins TRBV20-1 to TRBJ2-1; TRBD2 aligns across 9 bases. The V gene's germline CDR1 is DFQATT and CDR2 SNEGSKA (reference sequence). CDR3 length: 15 amino acids. Losses at the gene ends were 5 bases for V and 8 bases for J; bases not matched to a gene: 13. This chain's CDR3 is CSALPPGLAFYEQFF. The CDR3, as DNA: TGCAGTGCTCTACCTCCGGGACTAGCATTCTATGAGCAGTTCTTC.

The chain combines TRBV6-1 with TRBJ2-1, with D possibly TRBD2 on 6 matching bases. CDR1 is MNHNS and CDR2 is SASEGT in the germline V gene. V lost 6 bases and J 8 bases, leaving 17 bases between the germline ends. The CDR3 runs to 14 residues. In DNA, the CDR3 is TGTGCCAGCAGATCCGGGACTCGCCGAGATGAGCAGTTCTTC. This translates into CASRSGTRRDEQFF.

J is TRBJ2-5 and V is TRBV11-3; possibly TRBD1 for D (6 bases). Germline assignment: CDR1 SGHNT and CDR2 YENEEA. CDR3 length equals 14 residues. The V and J ends lost 1 base and 5 bases respectively, with 11 bases between them. The CDR3 loop reads CASSLARDMETQYF. CDR3 DNA: TGTGCCAGCAGCTTAGCCAGGGACATGGAGACCCAGTACTTC.